This T cell receptor (beta chain) was obtained from a study of blood T cell repertoires in COVID-19. Here immunoSEQ multiplex PCR was the method, and the copy in TCRdb shows in-frame clones only, minus some. Counted here are about 89,000 clones, about three quarters occurring once; the ten biggest clones make up around 50%. Germline V gene lookup returns CDR1 ENHRY and CDR2 SYGVKD. V lost 10 bases to trimming and J lost 0 bases, with 11 bases between them. This CDR3 has 13 amino acids. The chain couples TRBV10-3 to TRBJ2-3; D is uncertain. The specimen was peripheral blood. The receptor was isolated from a human donor in a cohort sampled during active COVID-19. The CDR3 here is CATAEPSTDTQYF. The DNA for the CDR3 is TGTGCCACCGCAGAACCCAGCACAGATACGCAGTATTTT.